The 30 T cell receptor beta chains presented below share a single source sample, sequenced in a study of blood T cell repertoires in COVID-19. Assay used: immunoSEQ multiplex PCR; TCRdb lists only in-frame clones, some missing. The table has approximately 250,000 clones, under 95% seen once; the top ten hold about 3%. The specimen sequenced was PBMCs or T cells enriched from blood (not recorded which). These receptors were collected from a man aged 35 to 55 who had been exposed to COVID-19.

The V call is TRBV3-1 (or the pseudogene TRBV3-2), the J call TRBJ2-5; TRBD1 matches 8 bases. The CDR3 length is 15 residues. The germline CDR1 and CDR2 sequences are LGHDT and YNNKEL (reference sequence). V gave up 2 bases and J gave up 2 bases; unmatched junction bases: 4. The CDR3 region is CASSQNTGGQETQYF. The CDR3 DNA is TGTGCCAGCAGCCAAAATACAGGGGGACAAGAGACCCAGTACTTC.

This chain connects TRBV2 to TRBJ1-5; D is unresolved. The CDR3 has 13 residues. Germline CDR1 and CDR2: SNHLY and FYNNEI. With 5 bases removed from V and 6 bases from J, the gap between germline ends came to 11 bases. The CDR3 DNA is TGTGCCAGCAGTTCTCCTGGGAGTCAGCCCCAGCATTTT. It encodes CASSSPGSQPQHF.

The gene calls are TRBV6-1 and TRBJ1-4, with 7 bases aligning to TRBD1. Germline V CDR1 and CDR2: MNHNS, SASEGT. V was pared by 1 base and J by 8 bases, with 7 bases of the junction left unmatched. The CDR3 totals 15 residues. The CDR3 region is CASSEGGTVAEKLFF. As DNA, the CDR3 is TGTGCCAGCAGTGAAGGGGGGACAGTCGCCGAAAAACTGTTTTTT.

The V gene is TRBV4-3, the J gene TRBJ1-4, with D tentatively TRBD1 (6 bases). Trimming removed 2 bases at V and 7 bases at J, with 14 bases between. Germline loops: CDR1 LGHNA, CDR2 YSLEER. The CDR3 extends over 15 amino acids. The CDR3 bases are TGCGCCAGCAGCCAATCTCCAGGGGCGGGTGAAAAACTGTTTTTT. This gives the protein CASSQSPGAGEKLFF.

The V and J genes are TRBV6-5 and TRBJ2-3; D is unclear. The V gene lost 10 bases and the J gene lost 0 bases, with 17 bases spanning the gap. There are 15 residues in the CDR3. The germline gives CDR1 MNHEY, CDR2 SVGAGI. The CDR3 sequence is CATKTRATSTDTQYF. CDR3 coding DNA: TGTGCCACAAAGACGCGAGCGACTAGCACAGATACGCAGTATTTT.

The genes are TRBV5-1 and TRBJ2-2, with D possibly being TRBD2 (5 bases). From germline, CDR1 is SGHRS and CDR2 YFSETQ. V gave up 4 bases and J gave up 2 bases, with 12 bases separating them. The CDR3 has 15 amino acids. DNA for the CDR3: TGCGCCAGCAGCCCCGGGGTAGTAAACACCGGGGAGCTGTTTTTT. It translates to CASSPGVVNTGELFF.

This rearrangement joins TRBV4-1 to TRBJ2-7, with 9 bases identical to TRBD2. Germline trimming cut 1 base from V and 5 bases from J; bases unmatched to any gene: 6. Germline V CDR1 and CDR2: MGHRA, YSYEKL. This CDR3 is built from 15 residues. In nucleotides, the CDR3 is TGCGCCAGCAGCCAAGGTCTAGCGGGACTAAACGAGCAGTACTTC. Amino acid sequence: CASSQGLAGLNEQYF.

The CDR3 DNA reads as TGTGCCAGCAGCCCTCCCGAGACAGCGAACACTGAAGCTTTCTTT. Protein sequence: CASSPPETANTEAFF. The V gene is TRBV7-9, the J gene TRBJ1-1; D is possibly TRBD1 (5 bases). The CDR3 length is 15 residues. Germline CDR1 and CDR2: SEHNR and FQNEAQ (reference sequence). Trimming took off 5 bases at V and 1 base at J, with 14 bases between the two ends.

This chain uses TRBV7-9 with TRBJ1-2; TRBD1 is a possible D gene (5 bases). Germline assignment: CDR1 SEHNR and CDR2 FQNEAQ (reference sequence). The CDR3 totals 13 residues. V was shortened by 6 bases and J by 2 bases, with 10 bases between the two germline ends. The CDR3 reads CASSSTVNYGYTF. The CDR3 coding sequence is TGTGCCAGCAGTTCGACAGTGAACTATGGCTACACCTTC. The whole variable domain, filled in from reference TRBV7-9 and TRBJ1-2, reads DTGVSQNPRHKITKRGQNVTFRCDPISEHNRLYWYRQTLGQGPEFLTYFQNEAQLEKSRLLSDRFSAERPKGSFSTLEIQRTEQGDSAMYLCASSSTVNYGYTFGSGTRLTVV.

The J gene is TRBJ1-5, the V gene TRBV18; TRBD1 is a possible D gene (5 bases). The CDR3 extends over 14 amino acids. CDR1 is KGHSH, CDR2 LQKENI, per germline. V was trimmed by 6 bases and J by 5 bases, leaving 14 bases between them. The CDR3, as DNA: TGTGCCAGCTCCACCGGGACTGAGTATCAGCCCCAGCATTTT. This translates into CASSTGTEYQPQHF.

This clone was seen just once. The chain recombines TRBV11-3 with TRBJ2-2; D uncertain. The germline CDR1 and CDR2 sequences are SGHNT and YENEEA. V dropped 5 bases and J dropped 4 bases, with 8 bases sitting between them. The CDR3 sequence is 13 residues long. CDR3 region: CASSLSGTGELFF. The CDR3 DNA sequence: TGTGCCAGCAGCCTCTCGGGCACCGGGGAGCTGTTTTTT.

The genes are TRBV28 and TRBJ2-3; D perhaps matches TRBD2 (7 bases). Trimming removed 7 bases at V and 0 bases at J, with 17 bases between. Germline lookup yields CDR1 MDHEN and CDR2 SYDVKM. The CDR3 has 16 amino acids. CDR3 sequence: CASTSGGPKSTDTQYF. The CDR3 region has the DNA TGTGCCAGCACCTCCGGGGGGCCCAAAAGCACAGATACGCAGTATTTT.

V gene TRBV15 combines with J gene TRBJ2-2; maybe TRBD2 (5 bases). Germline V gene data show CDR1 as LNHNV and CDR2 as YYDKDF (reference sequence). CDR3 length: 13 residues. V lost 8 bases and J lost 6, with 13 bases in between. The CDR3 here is CATWSAAAGELFF. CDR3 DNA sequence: TGTGCCACCTGGAGTGCAGCGGCCGGGGAGCTGTTTTTT. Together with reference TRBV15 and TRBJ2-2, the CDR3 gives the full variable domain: DAMVIQNPRYQVTQFGKPVTLSCSQTLNHNVMYWYQQKSSQAPKLLFHYYDKDFNNEADTPDNFQSRRPNTSFCFLDIRSPGLGDTAMYLCATWSAAAGELFFGEGSRLTVL.

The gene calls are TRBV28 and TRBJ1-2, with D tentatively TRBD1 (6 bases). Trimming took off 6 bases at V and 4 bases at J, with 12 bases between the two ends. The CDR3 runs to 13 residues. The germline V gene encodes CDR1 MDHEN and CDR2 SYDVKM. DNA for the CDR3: TGTGCCAGCAGGTCGACAGGCTCCTATGGCTACACCTTC. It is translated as CASRSTGSYGYTF.

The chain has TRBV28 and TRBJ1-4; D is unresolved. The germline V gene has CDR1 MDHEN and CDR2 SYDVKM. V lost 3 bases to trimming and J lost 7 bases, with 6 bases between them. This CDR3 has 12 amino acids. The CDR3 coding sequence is TGTGCCAGCAGTTTTAGTCCTGAAAAACTGTTTTTT. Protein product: CASSFSPEKLFF.

For the CDR3, the DNA is TGCGCCAGCAGCTTAGGACAGGGGGAGCAGTACTTC. Amino acids: CASSLGQGEQYF. The genes are TRBV5-1 and TRBJ2-7; 9 bases are a match to TRBD1. The V gene's germline CDR1 is SGHRS and CDR2 YFSETQ. The CDR3 has 12 amino acids. With 2 bases clipped from V and 7 bases from J, the junction kept 1 base outside the gene matches.

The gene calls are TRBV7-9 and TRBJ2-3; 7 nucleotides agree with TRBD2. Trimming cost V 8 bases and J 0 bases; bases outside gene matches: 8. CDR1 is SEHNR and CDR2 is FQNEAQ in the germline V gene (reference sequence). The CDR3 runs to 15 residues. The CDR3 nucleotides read TGTGCCAGCGTCGGGTGGGGGGGAAGCACAGATACGCAGTATTTT. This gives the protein CASVGWGGSTDTQYF.

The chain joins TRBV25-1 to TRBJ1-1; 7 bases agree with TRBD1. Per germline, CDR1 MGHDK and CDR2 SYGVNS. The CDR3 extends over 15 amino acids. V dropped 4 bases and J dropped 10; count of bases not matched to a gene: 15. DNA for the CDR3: TGTGCCAGCAGTGCAACAGGGGCCGCCCAGAAAGGAGCTTTCTTT. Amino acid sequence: CASSATGAAQKGAFF.

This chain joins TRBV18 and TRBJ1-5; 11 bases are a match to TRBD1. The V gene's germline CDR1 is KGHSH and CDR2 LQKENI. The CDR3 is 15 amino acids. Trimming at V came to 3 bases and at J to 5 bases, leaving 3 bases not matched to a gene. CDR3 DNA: TGTGCCAGCTCACCGGACAGGGGGCTTTATCAGCCCCAGCATTTT. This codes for CASSPDRGLYQPQHF.

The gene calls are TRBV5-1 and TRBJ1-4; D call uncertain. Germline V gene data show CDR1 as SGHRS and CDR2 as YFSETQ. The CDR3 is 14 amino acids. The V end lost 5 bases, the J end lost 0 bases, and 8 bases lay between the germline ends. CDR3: CASSGSSTNEKLFF. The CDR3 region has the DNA TGCGCCAGCAGTGGGAGTTCAACTAATGAAAAACTGTTTTTT.

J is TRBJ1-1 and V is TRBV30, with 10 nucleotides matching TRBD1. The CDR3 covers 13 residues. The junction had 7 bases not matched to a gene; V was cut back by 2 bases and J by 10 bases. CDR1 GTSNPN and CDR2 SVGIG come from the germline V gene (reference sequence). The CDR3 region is CAWSKGQGIGAFF. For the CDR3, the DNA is TGTGCCTGGAGTAAGGGACAGGGGATAGGAGCTTTCTTT.

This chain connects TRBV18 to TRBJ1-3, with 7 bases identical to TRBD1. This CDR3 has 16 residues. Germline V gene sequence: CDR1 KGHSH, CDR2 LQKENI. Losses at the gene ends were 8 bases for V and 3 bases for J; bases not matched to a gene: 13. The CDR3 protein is CASQAQQGKYGNTIYF. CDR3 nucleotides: TGTGCCAGCCAGGCCCAACAGGGGAAGTATGGAAACACCATATATTTT.

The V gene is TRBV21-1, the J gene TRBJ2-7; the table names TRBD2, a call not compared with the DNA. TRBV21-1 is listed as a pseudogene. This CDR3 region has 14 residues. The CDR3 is CASSKASGNYEQYF. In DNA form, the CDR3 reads TGTGCCAGCAGCAAGGCTAGCGGGAACTACGAGCAGTACTTC.

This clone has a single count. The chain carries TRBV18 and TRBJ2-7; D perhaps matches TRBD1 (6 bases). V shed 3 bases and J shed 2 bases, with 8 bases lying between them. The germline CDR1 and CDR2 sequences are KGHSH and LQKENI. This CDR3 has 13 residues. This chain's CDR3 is CASSPWTAYEQYF. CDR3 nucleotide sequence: TGTGCCAGCTCACCCTGGACAGCCTACGAGCAGTACTTC.

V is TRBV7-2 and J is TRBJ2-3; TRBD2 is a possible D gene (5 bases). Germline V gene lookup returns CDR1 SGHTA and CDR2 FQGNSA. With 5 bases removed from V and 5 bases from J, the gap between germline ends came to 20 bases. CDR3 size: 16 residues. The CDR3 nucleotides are TGTGCCAGCAGCCCGGGAAACCCGTGGGGAGTAGATACGCAGTATTTT. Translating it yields CASSPGNPWGVDTQYF.

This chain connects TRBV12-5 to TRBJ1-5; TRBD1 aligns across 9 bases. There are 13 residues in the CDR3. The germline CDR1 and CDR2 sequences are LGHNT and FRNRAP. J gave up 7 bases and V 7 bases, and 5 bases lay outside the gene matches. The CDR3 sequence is CASEGQGGQPQHF. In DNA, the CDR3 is TGTGCTAGTGAGGGACAGGGTGGACAGCCCCAGCATTTT.

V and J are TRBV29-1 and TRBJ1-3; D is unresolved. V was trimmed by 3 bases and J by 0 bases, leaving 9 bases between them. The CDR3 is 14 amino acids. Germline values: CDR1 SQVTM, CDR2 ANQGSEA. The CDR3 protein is CSVEEDRSGNTIYF. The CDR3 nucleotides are TGCAGCGTTGAGGAGGATCGCTCTGGAAACACCATATATTTT.

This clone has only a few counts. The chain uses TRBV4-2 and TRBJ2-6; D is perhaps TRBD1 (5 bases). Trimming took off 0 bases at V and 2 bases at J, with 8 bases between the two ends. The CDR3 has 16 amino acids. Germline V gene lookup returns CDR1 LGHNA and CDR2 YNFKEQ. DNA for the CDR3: TGTGCCAGCAGCCAAGATGAAGGGGCTGGGGCCAACGTCCTGACTTTC. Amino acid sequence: CASSQDEGAGANVLTF.

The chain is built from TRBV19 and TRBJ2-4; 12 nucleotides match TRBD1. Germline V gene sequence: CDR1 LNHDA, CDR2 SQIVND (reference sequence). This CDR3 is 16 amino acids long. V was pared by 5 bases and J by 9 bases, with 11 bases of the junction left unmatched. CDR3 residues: CASSSHSGQGAGIQYF. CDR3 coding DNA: TGTGCCAGTAGTTCACACTCGGGACAGGGGGCCGGCATTCAGTACTTC.

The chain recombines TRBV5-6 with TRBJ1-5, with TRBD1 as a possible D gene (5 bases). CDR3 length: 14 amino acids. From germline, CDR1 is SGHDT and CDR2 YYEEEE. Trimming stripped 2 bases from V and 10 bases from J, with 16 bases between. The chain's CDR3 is CASSLGQTLQPQHF. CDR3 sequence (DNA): TGTGCCAGCAGCTTAGGACAAACTCTCCAACCCCAGCATTTT.